The entry below gives a single TCR beta chain sequence along with its context. Germline CDR1 MDHEN, CDR2 SYDVKM. V shed 4 bases and J shed 5 bases, with 21 bases lying between them. This CDR3 has 17 amino acids. These data originate in a study of T cell responses to AZD1222 COVID-19 vaccine. Here immunoSEQ multiplex PCR was the method, and the copy in TCRdb shows in-frame clones only, minus some. The table records 150,000 or so clones, 90% to 95% of them present only once. The sequenced sample was peripheral blood, obtained on day 0 of AZD1222 vaccination. The rearrangement links TRBV28 to TRBJ1-5; possibly TRBD1 for D (6 bases). The receptor's source is an adult in good health. The CDR3 loop is CASSYVKTGKDHQPQHF. CDR3 DNA: TGTGCCAGCAGTTACGTTAAAACAGGGAAGGATCATCAGCCCCAGCATTTT.